This record looks at one T cell receptor (beta chain) sequence and its context. Its antigen remains unknown. This sample is part of a study of persistence of HIV-infected CD4 T cells. Looking at the study overall: Median time on suppressive ART was seven to nine years.

This was the immunoSEQ version 4 assay in survey mode. The method was immunoSEQ multiplex PCR; TCRdb's version includes in-frame clones alone and lacks a portion of them. This table holds roughly 45,000 clones, about 90% found once. In germline, CDR1 is MNHNS, CDR2 SASEGT. This CDR3 is 16 amino acids long. Trimming removed 4 bases from V and 4 bases from J; junction bases left unmatched: 9. Cells were stimulated nonspecifically with anti-CD3/anti-CD28 magnetic beads. Sorting selected CD4+ T cells upregulating both CD40 ligand and CD69. Suppressive ART was started during chronic HIV-1 infection in these adults. CD8-depleted PBMCs were stimulated about 17 hours with anti-CD28/CD49d costimulation, CD40-blocking antibody and enfuvirtide. General observations from the study: Within sorted populations, more oligoclonal TCRs accompanied more oligoclonal proviruses.

Sample: CD4+ T cells sorted from PBMCs after approximately 19-hour stimulation, taken from a patient who received antiretroviral therapy. This chain links TRBV6-1 with TRBJ2-7; the match to TRBD1 covers 11 bases. This sequence was found in an adult man with HIV who was CMV-seropositive. This CDR3 reads CASSATGTGGLYEQYF. The CDR3 bases are TGTGCCAGCAGTGCCACCGGGACAGGGGGGTTATACGAGCAGTACTTC.